Shown below are 27 T cell receptor beta chains from a single sample sequenced in a study of blood T cell repertoires in COVID-19. Some clones are missing from TCRdb's copy, which holds only in-frame ones; the method was immunoSEQ multiplex PCR. This sample yields some 50,000 clones, of which over 75% are seen a single time; 6.2% belongs to the top ten. The sample was peripheral blood. All receptors come from a man between 35 and 55 years old with acute or convalescent COVID-19.

The V and J genes are TRBV3-1 (or the pseudogene TRBV3-2) and TRBJ1-5; D remains unclear. The CDR3 has 13 residues. Trimming took off 3 bases at V and 6 bases at J, with 9 bases between the two ends. Germline V gene data show CDR1 as LGHDT and CDR2 as YNNKEL (reference sequence). CDR3 amino acids: CASSQVPGQPQHF. The CDR3 DNA is TGTGCCAGCAGCCAGGTGCCGGGTCAGCCCCAGCATTTT.

The DNA of the CDR3 is TGTGCCAGCAGCCAAGGCCCCAGGGGGGCTGAAGCTTTCTTT. This sequence encodes CASSQGPRGAEAFF. The chain uses TRBV3-1 (or the pseudogene TRBV3-2) and TRBJ1-1; 7 bases match TRBD1. CDR1 LGHDT and CDR2 YNNKEL come from the germline V gene (reference sequence). V gave up 1 base and J gave up 6 bases; unmatched junction bases: 5. There are 14 residues in the CDR3.

J is TRBJ2-3 and V is TRBV3-1 (or the pseudogene TRBV3-2); 8 positions match TRBD2. The J segment lost 5 bases and the V segment lost 4 bases, leaving 5 bases of the junction unmatched. The germline CDR1 and CDR2 sequences are LGHDT and YNNKEL (reference sequence). The CDR3 is 14 residues long. CDR3 residues: CASSLGLAVDTQYF. The CDR3 DNA reads TGTGCCAGCAGCCTCGGACTAGCAGTAGATACGCAGTATTTT.

The rearrangement uses TRBV19 and TRBJ1-6, with TRBD1 matching 10 bases. Germline V gene lookup returns CDR1 LNHDA and CDR2 SQIVND (reference sequence). This CDR3 is built from 19 residues. The ends lost 6 bases at V and 6 bases at J; junction bases unmatched: 17. The CDR3 nucleotides read TGTGCCAGTAGCCTAAATGCCGGGACAGGGGTGGGATTTAATTCACCCCTCCACTTT. It translates to CASSLNAGTGVGFNSPLHF.

The genes are TRBV11-3 and TRBJ2-5, with 7 bases identical to TRBD1. The germline V gene encodes CDR1 SGHNT and CDR2 YENEEA. CDR3 length: 16 amino acids. V gave up 6 bases and J gave up 5 bases; unmatched junction bases: 15. The CDR3: CASRPGTDPKGETQYF. The CDR3, as DNA: TGTGCCAGCAGGCCCGGGACAGACCCAAAGGGGGAGACCCAGTACTTC.

CDR3 amino acids: CSASGQVNTEAFF. CDR3 bases: TGCAGCGCTTCGGGACAGGTGAACACTGAAGCTTTCTTT. The chain employs TRBV29-1 and TRBJ1-1, with TRBD1 matching 8 bases. This CDR3 spans 13 amino acids. Trimming at V came to 7 bases and at J to 0 bases, leaving 4 bases not matched to a gene. Looked up from germline, CDR1 is SQVTM and CDR2 is ANQGSEA.

The J gene is TRBJ2-1, the V gene TRBV5-1, with 9 positions matching TRBD1. The CDR3 is 14 amino acids. Germline V lookup: CDR1 SGHRS, CDR2 YFSETQ. V gave up 3 bases and J gave up 6 bases; unmatched junction bases: 4. This chain's CDR3 is CASSSGQGFNEQFF. The DNA for the CDR3 is TGCGCCAGCAGCTCGGGACAGGGTTTCAATGAGCAGTTCTTC.

V is TRBV2 and J is TRBJ1-1, with D possibly being TRBD1 (6 bases). Germline assignment: CDR1 SNHLY and CDR2 FYNNEI. This CDR3 contains 14 residues. V gave up 11 bases and J gave up 0 bases, with 16 bases separating them. CDR3: CAGGGGQMNTEAFF. The CDR3 region has the DNA TGTGCCGGGGGAGGGGGACAAATGAACACTGAAGCTTTCTTT.

CDR3 sequence (DNA): TGTGCCAGCAGAGTTGACAGGCTCTCCTACGAGCAGTACTTC. It translates to CASRVDRLSYEQYF. V is TRBV2 and J is TRBJ2-7, with D perhaps TRBD1 (6 bases). Germline values: CDR1 SNHLY, CDR2 FYNNEI. Deletions cut 6 bases from V and 0 bases from J, with 12 bases between. The CDR3 runs to 14 residues.

The gene calls are TRBV30 and TRBJ1-1; no firm D call. The CDR3 is 15 amino acids. The germline gives CDR1 GTSNPN, CDR2 SVGIG (reference sequence). V dropped 0 bases and J dropped 4 bases, with 15 bases sitting between them. The CDR3 sequence: CAWSVRRGVGTEAFF. The DNA for the CDR3 is TGTGCCTGGAGTGTACGACGCGGCGTCGGCACTGAAGCTTTCTTT.

The chain joins TRBV2 to TRBJ2-2; 8 bases agree with TRBD2. The CDR3 consists of 15 residues. Germline CDR1 reads SNHLY; CDR2 reads FYNNEI. V shed 6 bases and J 1 base; nucleotides not matched to a gene: 4. CDR3: CASRALAGNTGELFF. The DNA of the CDR3 is TGTGCCAGCAGAGCCCTAGCGGGGAACACCGGGGAGCTGTTTTTT. Drawing the rest from reference TRBV2 and TRBJ2-2, the complete variable domain is EPEVTQTPSHQVTQMGQEVILRCVPISNHLYFYWYRQILGQKVEFLVSFYNNEISEKSEIFDDQFSVERPDGSNFTLKIRSTKLEDSAMYFCASRALAGNTGELFFGEGSRLTVL.

This clone came up once. The chain combines TRBV19 with TRBJ1-6; TRBD1 might be the D (6 bases). CDR1 LNHDA and CDR2 SQIVND come from the germline V gene (reference sequence). The CDR3 contains 17 residues. V lost 7 bases and J 0 bases, leaving 16 bases between the germline ends. CDR3 DNA sequence: TGTGCCAGTACCGAGGGGGAGGGGAGCTCCTATAATTCACCCCTCCACTTT. This translates into CASTEGEGSSYNSPLHF.

This chain connects TRBV29-1 to TRBJ1-2; D is unresolved. The V end was cut by 5 bases, the J end by 8 bases, with 18 bases between. The germline V gene has CDR1 SQVTM and CDR2 ANQGSEA. This CDR3 spans 13 amino acids. The CDR3 DNA sequence: TGCAGCGTTTTCTGGGAGAACTCACGGGGCTACACCTTC. Its protein product is CSVFWENSRGYTF. Drawing the rest from reference TRBV29-1 and TRBJ1-2, the complete variable domain is SAVISQKPSRDICQRGTSLTIQCQVDSQVTMMFWYRQQPGQSLTLIATANQGSEATYESGFVIDKFPISRPNLTFSTLTVSNMSPEDSSIYLCSVFWENSRGYTFGSGTRLTVV.

The chain links TRBV7-8 to TRBJ2-7; possible D gene TRBD1, 5 bases. The CDR3 runs to 16 residues. V lost 0 bases to trimming and J lost 2 bases, with 14 bases between them. The germline CDR1 and CDR2 sequences are SGHVS and FQNEAQ. CDR3 in amino acids: CASSLALGHATYEQYF. As DNA, the CDR3 is TGTGCCAGCAGCTTAGCGCTAGGACATGCAACCTACGAGCAGTACTTC.

V usage is TRBV29-1 and J usage is TRBJ2-7; 10 bases map to TRBD1. V was pared by 3 bases and J by 3 bases, with 5 bases of the junction left unmatched. There are 14 residues in the CDR3. Germline CDR1 SQVTM, CDR2 ANQGSEA. The CDR3 is CSVDRGQGGYEQYF. CDR3 coding DNA: TGCAGCGTTGATCGCGGACAGGGGGGCTACGAGCAGTACTTC.

V is TRBV7-2 and J is TRBJ1-2; 9 nucleotides align to TRBD1. The CDR3 length is 16 residues. The germline gives CDR1 SGHTA, CDR2 FQGNSA. The J segment lost 8 bases and the V segment lost 4 bases, leaving 14 bases of the junction unmatched. CDR3 sequence (DNA): TGTGCCAGCAGCTCATTCACCGGGACAGGGTGGGGAGGCTACACCTTC. It translates to CASSSFTGTGWGGYTF.

The chain uses TRBV24-1 and TRBJ2-7; 11 positions match TRBD1. J gave up 3 bases and V 1 base, and 16 bases lay outside the gene matches. Germline values: CDR1 KGHDR, CDR2 SFDVKD. The CDR3 consists of 20 residues. This CDR3 reads CATSDLGPGTGGPNFYEQYF. The CDR3 bases are TGTGCCACCAGTGATTTAGGGCCCGGGACAGGGGGTCCCAATTTCTACGAGCAGTACTTC.

This rearrangement joins TRBV5-1 to TRBJ2-1; weak D call: TRBD2 (6 bases). The CDR3 extends over 15 amino acids. Trimming cost V 0 bases and J 5 bases, with 12 bases left between them. Germline loops: CDR1 SGHRS, CDR2 YFSETQ. CDR3 sequence: CASSLDGSGHNEQFF. The CDR3 DNA reads TGCGCCAGCAGCTTGGACGGGAGTGGCCACAATGAGCAGTTCTTC.

This chain connects TRBV10-1 to TRBJ1-2; TRBD1 might be the D (6 bases). CDR1 and CDR2 (germline): WNHNN, SYGVQD (reference sequence). The CDR3 loop spans 14 amino acids. Trimming cost V 6 bases and J 2 bases, with 13 bases left between them. The CDR3 here is CASRSGGANYGYTF. DNA of the CDR3: TGCGCCAGCAGGAGCGGGGGGGCGAACTATGGCTACACCTTC.

The V and J genes are TRBV5-1 and TRBJ1-5; the D is unclear. This CDR3 contains 15 residues. Germline V gene data show CDR1 as SGHRS and CDR2 as YFSETQ. V was shortened by 3 bases and J by 5 bases, with 15 bases between the two germline ends. The CDR3 nucleotides are TGCGCCAGCAGCTCGGACGGGAGGGTTGATCAGCCCCAGCATTTT. Its translation is CASSSDGRVDQPQHF.

The rearrangement uses TRBV7-9 and TRBJ1-1; D not resolved. V was cut by 5 bases and J by 0 bases, with 16 bases left in between. The germline gives CDR1 SEHNR, CDR2 FQNEAQ (reference sequence). The CDR3 has 16 amino acids. DNA for the CDR3: TGTGCCAGCAGCGATCCAACGAGGGAGATGAACACTGAAGCTTTCTTT. This translates into CASSDPTREMNTEAFF.

The chain carries TRBV7-9 and TRBJ2-2, with 11 bases aligning to TRBD2. CDR3 length: 16 residues. Per the germline V gene, CDR1 is SEHNR and CDR2 is FQNEAQ (reference sequence). V lost 5 bases to trimming and J lost 9 bases; unmatched junction nucleotides: 11. CDR3 loop: CASSGPGTSGIRELFF. The DNA of the CDR3 is TGTGCCAGCAGCGGACCCGGGACTAGCGGCATCAGGGAGCTGTTTTTT.

This chain joins TRBV5-1 and TRBJ2-7; 7 bases align to TRBD1. Germline V gene lookup returns CDR1 SGHRS and CDR2 YFSETQ. The CDR3 contains 13 residues. V shed 2 bases and J 1 base; nucleotides not matched to a gene: 0. The CDR3 sequence is CASSLQGSYEQYF. The CDR3 coding sequence is TGCGCCAGCAGCTTACAGGGGTCCTACGAGCAGTACTTC. The complete variable domain, with remaining parts taken from reference TRBV5-1 and TRBJ2-7, reads KAGVTQTPRYLIKTRGQQVTLSCSPISGHRSVSWYQQTPGQGLQFLFEYFSETQRNKGNFPGRFSGRQFSNSRSEMNVSTLELGDSALYLCASSLQGSYEQYFGPGTRLTVT.

The chain carries TRBV30 and TRBJ1-2, with D perhaps matching TRBD1 (5 bases). From germline, CDR1 is GTSNPN and CDR2 SVGIG (reference sequence). The CDR3 extends over 14 amino acids. V shed 3 bases and J shed 0 bases, with 11 bases lying between them. The CDR3 DNA sequence: TGTGCCTGGAGGGGTTGGGGCTCTAACTATGGCTACACCTTC. It encodes CAWRGWGSNYGYTF.

CDR3 loop: CASSGDTWKGYTF. CDR3 sequence (DNA): TGTGCCAGCAGTGGGGACACCTGGAAGGGCTACACCTTC. The chain links TRBV2 to TRBJ1-2, with D possibly matching TRBD1 (6 bases). The CDR3 has 13 amino acids. Trimming took off 4 bases at V and 8 bases at J, with 14 bases between the two ends. Germline assignment: CDR1 SNHLY and CDR2 FYNNEI. Supplemented by reference TRBV2 and TRBJ1-2, the full variable domain reads EPEVTQTPSHQVTQMGQEVILRCVPISNHLYFYWYRQILGQKVEFLVSFYNNEISEKSEIFDDQFSVERPDGSNFTLKIRSTKLEDSAMYFCASSGDTWKGYTFGSGTRLTVV.

This chain uses TRBV7-9 with TRBJ2-6, with 9 nucleotides matching TRBD2. Germline V CDR1 and CDR2: SEHNR, FQNEAQ (reference sequence). The CDR3 loop spans 15 amino acids. The junction had 2 bases not matched to a gene; V was cut back by 6 bases and J by 2 bases. DNA of the CDR3: TGTGCCAGCAGGGCTAGCGGGGCTGGGGCCAACGTCCTGACTTTC. It is translated as CASRASGAGANVLTF.

This chain links TRBV5-1 with TRBJ1-1; TRBD1 matches 9 bases. Germline assignment: CDR1 SGHRS and CDR2 YFSETQ. The CDR3 is 15 residues long. J gave up 0 bases and V 5 bases, and 5 bases lay outside the gene matches. The CDR3 loop is CASSPRDRVNTEAFF. CDR3 DNA: TGCGCCAGCAGTCCCCGGGACAGGGTGAACACTGAAGCTTTCTTT. Looking up the rest from reference TRBV5-1 and TRBJ1-1 gives the full variable domain: KAGVTQTPRYLIKTRGQQVTLSCSPISGHRSVSWYQQTPGQGLQFLFEYFSETQRNKGNFPGRFSGRQFSNSRSEMNVSTLELGDSALYLCASSPRDRVNTEAFFGQGTRLTVV.